The sequence of this TCR beta chain was determined in a study of cytomegalovirus exposure and HLA in healthy donors. Points from the study as a whole: Later, an analysis found that TCR clusters from the first cohort tended to co-occur in the roughly 110 validation repertoires. Per published reports, the classifier diagnosed cytomegalovirus status with high specificity and sensitivity.

Sequencing used immunoSEQ multiplex PCR; TCRdb keeps in-frame clones, though not all of them. Here the sample spans 190,000 or so clones, roughly 82% being singletons. As to this clone: The antigen remains undetermined.

Germline CDR1 reads LNHDA; CDR2 reads SQIVND (reference sequence). The CDR3 sequence is 14 residues long. With V trimmed by 9 bases and J by 8 bases, 12 bases remained unmatched. Sequencing used PBMCs. The receptor was isolated from a woman aged 25 to 39 in good health and CMV-seropositive. The J gene is TRBJ1-2, the V gene TRBV19; 10 bases line up with TRBD1. CDR3 residues: CASHRDRGLSGYTF. The CDR3 DNA sequence: TGTGCCAGCCACCGGGACAGGGGATTATCCGGCTACACCTTC.